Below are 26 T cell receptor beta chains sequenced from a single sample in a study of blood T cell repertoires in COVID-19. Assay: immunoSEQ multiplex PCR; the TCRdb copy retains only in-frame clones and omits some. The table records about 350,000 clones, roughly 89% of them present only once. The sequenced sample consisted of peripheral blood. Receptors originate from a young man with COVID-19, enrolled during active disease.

The CDR3 region is CASSSGTSSEQYF. The CDR3 region has the DNA TGTGCCAGCAGCTCGGGGACTAGTTCCGAGCAGTACTTC. The J gene is TRBJ2-7, the V gene TRBV7-9; 8 bases are a match to TRBD2. The J segment lost 6 bases and the V segment lost 4 bases, leaving 5 bases of the junction unmatched. The V gene's germline CDR1 is SEHNR and CDR2 FQNEAQ (reference sequence). CDR3 length: 13 residues. Combining the CDR3 with reference TRBV7-9 and TRBJ2-7 gives the whole variable domain DTGVSQNPRHKITKRGQNVTFRCDPISEHNRLYWYRQTLGQGPEFLTYFQNEAQLEKSRLLSDRFSAERPKGSFSTLEIQRTEQGDSAMYLCASSSGTSSEQYFGPGTRLTVT.

CDR3 loop: CASSLGGQVYTEAFF. In DNA, the CDR3 is TGTGCCAGCAGCTTAGGCGGGCAGGTATACACTGAAGCTTTCTTT. The chain employs TRBV7-9 and TRBJ1-1; D is ambiguous. Germline V lookup: CDR1 SEHNR, CDR2 FQNEAQ (reference sequence). This CDR3 is 15 amino acids long. V was pared by 1 base and J by 3 bases, with 12 bases between.

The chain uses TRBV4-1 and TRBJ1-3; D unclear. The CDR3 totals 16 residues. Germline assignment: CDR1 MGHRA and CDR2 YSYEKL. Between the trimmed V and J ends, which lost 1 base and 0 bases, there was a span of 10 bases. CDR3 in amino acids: CASSQAYRSSGNTIYF. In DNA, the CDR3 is TGCGCCAGCAGCCAAGCCTACAGAAGCTCTGGAAACACCATATATTTT.

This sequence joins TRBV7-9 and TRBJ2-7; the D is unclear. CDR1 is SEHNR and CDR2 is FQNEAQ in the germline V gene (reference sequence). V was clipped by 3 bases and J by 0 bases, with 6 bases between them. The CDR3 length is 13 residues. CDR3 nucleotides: TGTGCCAGCAGCTTTTTGAGCTCCTACGAGCAGTACTTC. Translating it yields CASSFLSSYEQYF.

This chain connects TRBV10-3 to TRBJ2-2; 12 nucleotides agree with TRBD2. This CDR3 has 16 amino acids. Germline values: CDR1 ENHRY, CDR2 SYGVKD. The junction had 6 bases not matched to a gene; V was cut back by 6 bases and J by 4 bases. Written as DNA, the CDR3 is TGTGCCATCAGAATACTAGCGGGGGGCACCACCGGGGAGCTGTTTTTT. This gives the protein CAIRILAGGTTGELFF.

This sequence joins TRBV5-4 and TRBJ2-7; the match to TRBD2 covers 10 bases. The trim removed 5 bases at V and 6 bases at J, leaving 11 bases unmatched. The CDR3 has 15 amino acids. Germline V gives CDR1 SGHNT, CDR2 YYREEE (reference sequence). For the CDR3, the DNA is TGTGCCAGCAGTTCGGGGCTAGCGGGGGAGGGCGAGCAGTACTTC. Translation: CASSSGLAGEGEQYF.

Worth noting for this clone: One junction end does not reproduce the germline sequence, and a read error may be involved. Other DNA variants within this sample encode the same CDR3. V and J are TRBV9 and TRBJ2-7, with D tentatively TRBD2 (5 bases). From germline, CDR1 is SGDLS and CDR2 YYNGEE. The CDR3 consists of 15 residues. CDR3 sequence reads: CASSVAPAGSYEQYF. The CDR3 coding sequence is TGTGCCAGTAGCGTAGCCCCGGCAGGCTCCTACGAGCAGTACTTC.

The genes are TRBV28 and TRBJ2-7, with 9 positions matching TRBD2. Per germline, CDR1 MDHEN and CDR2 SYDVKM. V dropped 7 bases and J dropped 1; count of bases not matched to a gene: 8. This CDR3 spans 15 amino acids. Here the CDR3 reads CASTTAGGSSYEQYF. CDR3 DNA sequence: TGTGCCAGCACCACCGCGGGGGGGTCGTCCTACGAGCAGTACTTC.

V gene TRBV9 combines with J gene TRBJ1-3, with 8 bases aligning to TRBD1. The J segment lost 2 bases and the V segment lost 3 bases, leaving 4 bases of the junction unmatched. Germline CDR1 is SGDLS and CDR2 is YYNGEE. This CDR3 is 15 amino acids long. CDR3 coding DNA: TGTGCCAGCAGCGCAGGACAGGGACCTGGAAACACCATATATTTT. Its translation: CASSAGQGPGNTIYF.

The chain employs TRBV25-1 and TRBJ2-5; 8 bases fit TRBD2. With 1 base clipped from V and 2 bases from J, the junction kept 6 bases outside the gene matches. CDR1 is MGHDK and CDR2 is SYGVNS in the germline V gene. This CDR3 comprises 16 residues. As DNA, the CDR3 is TGTGCCAGCAGTGAATCCCGGGCTAGCGGGCAAGAGACCCAGTACTTC. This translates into CASSESRASGQETQYF.

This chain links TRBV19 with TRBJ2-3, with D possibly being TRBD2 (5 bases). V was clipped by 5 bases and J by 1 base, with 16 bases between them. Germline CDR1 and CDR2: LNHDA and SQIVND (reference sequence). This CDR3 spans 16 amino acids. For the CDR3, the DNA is TGTGCCAGTAGTCCCTCCCGAGGGCGGGGCACAGATACGCAGTATTTT. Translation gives CASSPSRGRGTDTQYF.

Here the CDR3 DNA reads TGTGCCAGCAGTTTACAGGATCAGCCCCAGCATTTT. Its translation: CASSLQDQPQHF. This sequence joins TRBV2 and TRBJ1-5, with D tentatively TRBD1 (5 bases). Germline V gives CDR1 SNHLY, CDR2 FYNNEI. V lost 5 bases and J lost 5, with 7 bases in between. The CDR3 runs 12 residues.

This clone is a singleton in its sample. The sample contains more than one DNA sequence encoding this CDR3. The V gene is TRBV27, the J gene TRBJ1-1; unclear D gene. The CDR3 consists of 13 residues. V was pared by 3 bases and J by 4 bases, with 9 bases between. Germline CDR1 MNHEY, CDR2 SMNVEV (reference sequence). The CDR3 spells CASSLAGVTEAFF. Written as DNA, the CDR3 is TGTGCCAGCAGTTTGGCCGGGGTCACTGAAGCTTTCTTT.

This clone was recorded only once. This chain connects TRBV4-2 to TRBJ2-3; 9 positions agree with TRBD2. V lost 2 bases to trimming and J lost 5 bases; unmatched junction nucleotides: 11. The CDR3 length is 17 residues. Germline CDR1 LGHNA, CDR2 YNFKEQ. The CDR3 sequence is CASSQLQRGARVDTQYF. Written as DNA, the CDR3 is TGTGCCAGCAGCCAATTACAGCGGGGGGCGAGGGTAGATACGCAGTATTTT.

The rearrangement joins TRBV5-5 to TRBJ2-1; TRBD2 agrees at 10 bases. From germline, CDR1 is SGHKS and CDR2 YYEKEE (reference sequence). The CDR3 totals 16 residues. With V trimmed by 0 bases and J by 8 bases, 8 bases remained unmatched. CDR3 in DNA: TGTGCCAGCAGCTTGGCCGGGACTAGCGTGAGCTATGAGCAGTTCTTC. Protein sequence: CASSLAGTSVSYEQFF.

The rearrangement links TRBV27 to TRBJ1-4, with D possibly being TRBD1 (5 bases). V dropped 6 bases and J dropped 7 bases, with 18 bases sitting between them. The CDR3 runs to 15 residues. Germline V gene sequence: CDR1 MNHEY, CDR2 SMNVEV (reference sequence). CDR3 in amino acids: CASSLLQGGGEKLFF. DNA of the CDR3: TGTGCCAGCAGCCTCCTGCAGGGAGGCGGTGAAAAACTGTTTTTT.

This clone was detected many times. In DNA form, the CDR3 reads TGTGCCTGGAAAATAGCGGGAGTGGAGGCCGGGGAGCTGTTTTTT. Translated: CAWKIAGVEAGELFF. The V gene is TRBV30, the J gene TRBJ2-2; 9 nucleotides agree with TRBD2. CDR1 is GTSNPN, CDR2 SVGIG, per germline (reference sequence). This CDR3 contains 15 residues. Trimming removed 4 bases from V and 6 bases from J; junction bases left unmatched: 9.

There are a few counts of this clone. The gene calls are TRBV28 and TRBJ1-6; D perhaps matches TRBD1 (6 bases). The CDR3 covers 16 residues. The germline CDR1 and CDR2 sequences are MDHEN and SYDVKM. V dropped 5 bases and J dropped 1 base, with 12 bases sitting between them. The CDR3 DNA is TGTGCCAGCAGTACAACCACAGGGTCCTATAATTCACCCCTCCACTTT. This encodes CASSTTTGSYNSPLHF.

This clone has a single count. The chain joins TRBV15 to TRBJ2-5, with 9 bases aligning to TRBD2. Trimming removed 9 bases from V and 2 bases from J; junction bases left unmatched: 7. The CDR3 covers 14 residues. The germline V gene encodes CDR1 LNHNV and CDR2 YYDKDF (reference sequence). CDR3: CATRRGGPQETQYF. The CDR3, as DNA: TGTGCCACTCGGCGGGGGGGACCTCAAGAGACCCAGTACTTC.

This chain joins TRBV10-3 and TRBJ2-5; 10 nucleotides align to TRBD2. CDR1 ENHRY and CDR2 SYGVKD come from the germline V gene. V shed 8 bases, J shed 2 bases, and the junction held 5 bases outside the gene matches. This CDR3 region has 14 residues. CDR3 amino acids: CAIALAGAQETQYF. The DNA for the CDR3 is TGTGCCATCGCTCTAGCGGGGGCTCAAGAGACCCAGTACTTC.

The CDR3 region is CASSFSRSGRARETQYF. CDR3 nucleotide sequence: TGTGCCAGCAGCTTTTCTCGTAGCGGGAGGGCCCGAGAGACCCAGTACTTC. This sequence joins TRBV7-2 and TRBJ2-5; TRBD2 agrees at 11 bases. Trimming at V came to 3 bases and at J to 4 bases, leaving 10 bases not matched to a gene. This CDR3 is built from 17 residues. The germline CDR1 and CDR2 sequences are SGHTA and FQGNSA.

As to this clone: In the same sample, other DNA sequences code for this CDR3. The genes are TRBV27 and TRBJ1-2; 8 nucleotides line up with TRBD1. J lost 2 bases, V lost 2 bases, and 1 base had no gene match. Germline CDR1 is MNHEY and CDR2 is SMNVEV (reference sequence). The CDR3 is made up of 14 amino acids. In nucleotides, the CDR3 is TGTGCCAGCAGTTTAAGGACAGGGAACTATGGCTACACCTTC. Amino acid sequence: CASSLRTGNYGYTF.

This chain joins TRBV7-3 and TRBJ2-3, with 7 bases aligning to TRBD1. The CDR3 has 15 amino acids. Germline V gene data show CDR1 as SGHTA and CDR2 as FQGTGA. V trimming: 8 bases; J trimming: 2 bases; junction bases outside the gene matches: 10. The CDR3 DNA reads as TGTGCCAGCGGACGAGGGGGCGGCCTCACAGATACGCAGTATTTT. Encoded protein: CASGRGGGLTDTQYF.

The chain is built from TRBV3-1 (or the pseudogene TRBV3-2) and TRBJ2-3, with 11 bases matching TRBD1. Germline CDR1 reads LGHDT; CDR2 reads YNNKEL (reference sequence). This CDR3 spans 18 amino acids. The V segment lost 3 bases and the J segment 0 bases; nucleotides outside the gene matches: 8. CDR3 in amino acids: CASSQNIGTGGSTDTQYF. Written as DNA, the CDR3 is TGTGCCAGCAGCCAGAACATAGGGACAGGGGGAAGCACAGATACGCAGTATTTT.

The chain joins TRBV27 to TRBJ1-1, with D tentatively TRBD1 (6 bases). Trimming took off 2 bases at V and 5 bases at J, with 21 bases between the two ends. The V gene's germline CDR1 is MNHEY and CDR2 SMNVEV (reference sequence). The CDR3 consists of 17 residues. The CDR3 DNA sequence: TGTGCCAGCAGTTTAACCCCGGGACATTCGGCAGGTACTGAAGCTTTCTTT. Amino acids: CASSLTPGHSAGTEAFF.

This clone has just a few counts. This chain's CDR3 is CASGSGYSNQPQHF. The CDR3 region has the DNA TGTGCCAGCGGGTCAGGGTATAGCAATCAGCCCCAGCATTTT. This chain connects TRBV28 to TRBJ1-5; a possible D gene is TRBD1 (5 bases). Germline CDR1 and CDR2: MDHEN and SYDVKM. The germline V and J ends were trimmed by 8 bases and 0 bases, with 11 bases remaining between them. The length of the CDR3 is 14 residues.